This T cell receptor (beta chain) was captured in a study of molecular identifiers for immune sequencing clone quantification. Points from the study as a whole: Clones above 20 RNA copies held over 98% of effector molecules, under 1% in naive cells.

This clonotype has at least ten counts. Its target is unknown. Trimming removed 8 bases from V and 1 base from J; junction bases left unmatched: 7. The CDR3 consists of 14 residues. CDR1 is SGHTA, CDR2 FQGNSA, per germline. Naive CD8 T cells were sorted as CD8+CD4-CCR7+CD45RA+. As previously described, bulk TCR libraries were made using listed TCR primers. TCRdb analysed the PCR reads with MiXCR anew, one entry per CDR3 protein. The table records about half a million distinct CDR3 sequences, around 21% of them present only once. The genes are TRBV7-2 and TRBJ2-5; TRBD1 aligns across 7 bases. This TCR was recovered from a human donor in good health. Some libraries in this study had Jurkat cell RNA spiked in. Sequenced sample: naive CD8+ T cells from blood, with Jurkat cell RNA spiked in. Specified subset: FACS-sorted CD8+CD4-CCR7+CD45RA+ naive T cells. CDR3: CASGTGAPQETQYF. CDR3 DNA: TGTGCCAGCGGCACAGGGGCCCCCCAAGAGACCCAGTACTTC.